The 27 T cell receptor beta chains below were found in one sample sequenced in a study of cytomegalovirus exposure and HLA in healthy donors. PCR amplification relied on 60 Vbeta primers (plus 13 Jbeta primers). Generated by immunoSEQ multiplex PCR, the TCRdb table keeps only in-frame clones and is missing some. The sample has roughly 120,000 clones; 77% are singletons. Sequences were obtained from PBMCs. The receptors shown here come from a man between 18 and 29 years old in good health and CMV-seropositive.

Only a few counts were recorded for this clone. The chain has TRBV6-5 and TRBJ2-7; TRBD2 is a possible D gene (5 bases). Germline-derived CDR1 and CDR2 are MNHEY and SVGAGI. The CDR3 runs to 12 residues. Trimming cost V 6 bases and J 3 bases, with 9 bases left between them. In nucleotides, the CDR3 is TGTGCCAGCAGAACTCGGGGCTACGAGCAGTACTTC. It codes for CASRTRGYEQYF.

CDR3 amino acids: CASTETTLAGVGYEQYF. The CDR3 nucleotides read TGCGCCAGCACCGAAACAACTTTAGCGGGAGTTGGCTACGAGCAGTACTTC. This chain joins TRBV4-1 and TRBJ2-7; TRBD2 agrees at 9 bases. Germline V gene sequence: CDR1 MGHRA, CDR2 YSYEKL. This CDR3 contains 17 residues. After removal of 7 bases from V and 3 bases from J, the junction contained 16 bases not matched to a gene.

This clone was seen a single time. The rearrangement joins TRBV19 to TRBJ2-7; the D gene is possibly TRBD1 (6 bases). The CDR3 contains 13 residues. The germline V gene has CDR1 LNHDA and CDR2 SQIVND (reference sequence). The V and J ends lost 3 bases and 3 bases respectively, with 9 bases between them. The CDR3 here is CASSIGQFYEQYF. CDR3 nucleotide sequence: TGTGCCAGTAGTATTGGACAGTTCTACGAGCAGTACTTC.

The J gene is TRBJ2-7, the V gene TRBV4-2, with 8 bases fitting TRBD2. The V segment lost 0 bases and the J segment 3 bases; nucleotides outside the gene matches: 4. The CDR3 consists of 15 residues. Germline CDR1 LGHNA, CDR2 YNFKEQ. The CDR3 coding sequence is TGTGCCAGCAGCCAAGACGGCGGGGGGATCTACGAGCAGTACTTC. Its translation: CASSQDGGGIYEQYF.

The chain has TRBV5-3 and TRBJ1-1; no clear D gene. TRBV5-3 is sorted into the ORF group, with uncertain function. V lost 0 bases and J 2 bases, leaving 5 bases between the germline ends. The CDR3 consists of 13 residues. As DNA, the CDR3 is TGTGCCAGAAGCTTGGGCAGTAACACTGAAGCTTTCTTT. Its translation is CARSLGSNTEAFF.

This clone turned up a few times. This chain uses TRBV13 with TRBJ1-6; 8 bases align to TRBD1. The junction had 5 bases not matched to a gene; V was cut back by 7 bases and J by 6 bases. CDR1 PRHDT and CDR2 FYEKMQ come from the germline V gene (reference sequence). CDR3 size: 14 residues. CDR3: CASTMDRVNSPLHF. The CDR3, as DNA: TGTGCCAGCACCATGGACAGGGTTAATTCACCCCTCCACTTT.

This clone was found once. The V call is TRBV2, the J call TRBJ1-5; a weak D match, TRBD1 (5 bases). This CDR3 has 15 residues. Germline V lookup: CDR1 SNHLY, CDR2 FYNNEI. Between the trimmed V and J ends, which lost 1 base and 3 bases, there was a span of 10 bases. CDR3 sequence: CASSEVGQHNQPQHF. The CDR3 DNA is TGTGCCAGCAGTGAAGTTGGACAACACAATCAGCCCCAGCATTTT.

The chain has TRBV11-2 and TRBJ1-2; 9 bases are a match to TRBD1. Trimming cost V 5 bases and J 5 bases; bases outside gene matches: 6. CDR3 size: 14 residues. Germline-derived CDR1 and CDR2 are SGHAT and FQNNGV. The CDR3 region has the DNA TGTGCCAGCAGCGGCACAGGGGGCGCGTATGGCTACACCTTC. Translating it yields CASSGTGGAYGYTF.

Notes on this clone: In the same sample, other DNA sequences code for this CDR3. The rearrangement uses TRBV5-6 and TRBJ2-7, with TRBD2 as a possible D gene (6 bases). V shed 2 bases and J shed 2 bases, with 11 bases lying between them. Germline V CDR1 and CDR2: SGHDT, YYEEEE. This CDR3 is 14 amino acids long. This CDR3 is CASSLELAPYEQYF. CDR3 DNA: TGTGCCAGCAGCTTAGAACTAGCCCCCTACGAGCAGTACTTC. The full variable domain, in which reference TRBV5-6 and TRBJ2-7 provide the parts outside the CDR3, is DAGVTQSPTHLIKTRGQQVTLRCSPKSGHDTVSWYQQALGQGPQFIFQYYEEEERQRGNFPDRFSGHQFPNYSSELNVNALLLGDSALYLCASSLELAPYEQYFGPGTRLTVT.

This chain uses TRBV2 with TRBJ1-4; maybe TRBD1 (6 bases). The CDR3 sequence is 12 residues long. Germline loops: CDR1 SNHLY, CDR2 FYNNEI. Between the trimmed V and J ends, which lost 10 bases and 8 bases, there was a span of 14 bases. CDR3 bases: TGTGCCACGACAGGTCATCGCGAAAAACTGTTTTTT. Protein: CATTGHREKLFF. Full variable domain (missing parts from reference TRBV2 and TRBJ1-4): EPEVTQTPSHQVTQMGQEVILRCVPISNHLYFYWYRQILGQKVEFLVSFYNNEISEKSEIFDDQFSVERPDGSNFTLKIRSTKLEDSAMYFCATTGHREKLFFGSGTQLSVL.

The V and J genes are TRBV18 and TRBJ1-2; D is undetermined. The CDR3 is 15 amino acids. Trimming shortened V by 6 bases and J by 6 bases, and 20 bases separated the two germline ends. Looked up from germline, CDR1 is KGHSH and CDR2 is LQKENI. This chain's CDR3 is CASSLDTMFVDGYTF. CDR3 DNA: TGTGCCAGCTCCCTCGACACGATGTTCGTAGATGGCTACACCTTC.

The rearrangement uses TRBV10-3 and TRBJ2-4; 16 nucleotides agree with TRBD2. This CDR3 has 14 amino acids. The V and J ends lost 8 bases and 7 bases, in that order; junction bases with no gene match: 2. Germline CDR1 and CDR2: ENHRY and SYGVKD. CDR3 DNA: TGTGCCATCGGGACTAGCGGGGGGGCTAACATTCAGTACTTC. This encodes CAIGTSGGANIQYF.

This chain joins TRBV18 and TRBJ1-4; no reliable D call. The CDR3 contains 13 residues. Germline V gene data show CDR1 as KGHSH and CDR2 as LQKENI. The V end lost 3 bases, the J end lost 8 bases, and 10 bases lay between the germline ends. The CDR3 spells CASSPEGGEKLFF. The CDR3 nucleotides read TGTGCCAGCTCACCGGAGGGTGGAGAAAAACTGTTTTTT.

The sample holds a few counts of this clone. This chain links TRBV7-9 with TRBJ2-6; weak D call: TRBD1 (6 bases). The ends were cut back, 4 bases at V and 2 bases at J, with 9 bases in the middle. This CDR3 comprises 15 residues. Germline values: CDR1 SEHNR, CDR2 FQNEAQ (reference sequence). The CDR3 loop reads CASSSQGTGANVLTF. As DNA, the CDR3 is TGTGCCAGCAGCTCCCAGGGGACTGGGGCCAACGTCCTGACTTTC.

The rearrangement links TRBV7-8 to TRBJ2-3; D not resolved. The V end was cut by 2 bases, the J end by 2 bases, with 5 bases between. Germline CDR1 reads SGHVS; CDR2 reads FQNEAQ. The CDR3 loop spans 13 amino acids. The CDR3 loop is CASSLLNTDTQYF. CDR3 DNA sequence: TGTGCCAGCAGCTTACTTAACACAGATACGCAGTATTTT. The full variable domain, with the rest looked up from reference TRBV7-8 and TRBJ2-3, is GAGVSQSPRYKVAKRGQDVALRCDPISGHVSLFWYQQALGQGPEFLTYFQNEAQLDKSGLPSDRFFAERPEGSVSTLKIQRTQQEDSAVYLCASSLLNTDTQYFGPGTRLTVL.

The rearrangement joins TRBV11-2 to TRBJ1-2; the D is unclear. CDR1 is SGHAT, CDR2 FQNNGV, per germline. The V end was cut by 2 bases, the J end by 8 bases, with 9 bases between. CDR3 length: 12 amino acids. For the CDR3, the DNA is TGTGCCAGCAGCTTACCCGGTTTGGGCTACACCTTC. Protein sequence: CASSLPGLGYTF.

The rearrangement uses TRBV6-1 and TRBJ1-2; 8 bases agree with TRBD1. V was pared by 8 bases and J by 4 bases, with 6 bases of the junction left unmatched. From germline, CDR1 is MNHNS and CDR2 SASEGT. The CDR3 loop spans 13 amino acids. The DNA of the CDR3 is TGTGCCAGCTCAGGACAGGGAATCTATGGCTACACCTTC. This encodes CASSGQGIYGYTF.

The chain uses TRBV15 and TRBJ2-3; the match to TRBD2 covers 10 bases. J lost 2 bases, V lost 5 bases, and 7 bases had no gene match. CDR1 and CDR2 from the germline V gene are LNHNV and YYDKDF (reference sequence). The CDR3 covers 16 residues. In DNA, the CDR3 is TGTGCCACCAGCGTAATAGCGGGGGGCACCACAGATACGCAGTATTTT. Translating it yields CATSVIAGGTTDTQYF.

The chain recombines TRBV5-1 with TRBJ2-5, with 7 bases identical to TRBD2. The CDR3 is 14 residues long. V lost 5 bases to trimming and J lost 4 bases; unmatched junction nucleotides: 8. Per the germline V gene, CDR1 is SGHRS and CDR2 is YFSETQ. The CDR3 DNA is TGCGCCAGCAGTGGGGGACTAAGCCTAGAGACCCAGTACTTC. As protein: CASSGGLSLETQYF.

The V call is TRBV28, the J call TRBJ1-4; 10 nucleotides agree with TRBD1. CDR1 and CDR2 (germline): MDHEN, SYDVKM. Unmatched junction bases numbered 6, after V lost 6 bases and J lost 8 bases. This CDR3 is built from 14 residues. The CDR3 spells CASRPGTGVEKLFF. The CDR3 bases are TGTGCCAGCAGACCCGGGACAGGGGTGGAAAAACTGTTTTTT.

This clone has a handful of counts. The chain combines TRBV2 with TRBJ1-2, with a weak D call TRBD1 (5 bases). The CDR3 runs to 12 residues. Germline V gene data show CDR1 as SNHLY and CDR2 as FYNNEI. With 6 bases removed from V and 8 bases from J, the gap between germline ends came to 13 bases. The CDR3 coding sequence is TGTGCCAGCAGGGCGGACATCAGGGGCTACACCTTC. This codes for CASRADIRGYTF.

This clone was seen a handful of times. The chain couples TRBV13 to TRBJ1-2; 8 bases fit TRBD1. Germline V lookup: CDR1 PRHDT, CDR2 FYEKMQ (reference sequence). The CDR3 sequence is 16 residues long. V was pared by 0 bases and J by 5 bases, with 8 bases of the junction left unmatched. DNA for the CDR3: TGTGCCAGCAGCTTAGGCCTGGGACAGGACCTTTATGGCTACACCTTC. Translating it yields CASSLGLGQDLYGYTF.

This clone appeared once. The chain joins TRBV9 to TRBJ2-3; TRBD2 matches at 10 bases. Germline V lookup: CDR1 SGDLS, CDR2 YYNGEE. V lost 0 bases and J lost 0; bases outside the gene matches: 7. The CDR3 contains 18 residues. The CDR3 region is CASSVALAGVYSTDTQYF. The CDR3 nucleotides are TGTGCCAGCAGCGTAGCGCTAGCGGGGGTGTATAGCACAGATACGCAGTATTTT.

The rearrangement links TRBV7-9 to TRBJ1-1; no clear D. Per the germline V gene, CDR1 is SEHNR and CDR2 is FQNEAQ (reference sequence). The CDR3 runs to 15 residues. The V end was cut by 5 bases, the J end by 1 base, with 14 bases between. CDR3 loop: CASSKTATQNTEAFF. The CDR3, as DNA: TGTGCCAGCAGCAAAACAGCCACCCAGAACACTGAAGCTTTCTTT. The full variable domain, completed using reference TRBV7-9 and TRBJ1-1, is DTGVSQNPRHKITKRGQNVTFRCDPISEHNRLYWYRQTLGQGPEFLTYFQNEAQLEKSRLLSDRFSAERPKGSFSTLEIQRTEQGDSAMYLCASSKTATQNTEAFFGQGTRLTVV.

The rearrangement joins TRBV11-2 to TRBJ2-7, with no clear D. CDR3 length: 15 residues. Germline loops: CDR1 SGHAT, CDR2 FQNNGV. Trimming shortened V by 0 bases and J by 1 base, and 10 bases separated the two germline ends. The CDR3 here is CASSLELYVSYEQYF. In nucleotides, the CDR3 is TGTGCCAGCAGCTTAGAACTATACGTATCCTACGAGCAGTACTTC.

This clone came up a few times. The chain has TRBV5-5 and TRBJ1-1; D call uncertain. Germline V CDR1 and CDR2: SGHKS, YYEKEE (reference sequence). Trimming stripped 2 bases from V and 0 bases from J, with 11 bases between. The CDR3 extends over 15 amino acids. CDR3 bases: TGTGCCAGCAGCTTCGAGAAGTCCCTGAACACTGAAGCTTTCTTT. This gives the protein CASSFEKSLNTEAFF. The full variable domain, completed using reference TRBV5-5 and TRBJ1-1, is DAGVTQSPTHLIKTRGQQVTLRCSPISGHKSVSWYQQVLGQGPQFIFQYYEKEERGRGNFPDRFSARQFPNYSSELNVNALLLGDSALYLCASSFEKSLNTEAFFGQGTRLTVV.

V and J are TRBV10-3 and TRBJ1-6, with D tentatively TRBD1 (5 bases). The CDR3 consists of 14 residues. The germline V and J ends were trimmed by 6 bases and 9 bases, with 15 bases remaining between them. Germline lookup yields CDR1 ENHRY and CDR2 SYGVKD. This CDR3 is CAIRTGGQGSPLHF. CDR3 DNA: TGTGCCATCAGGACCGGCGGCCAGGGTTCACCCCTCCACTTT.